A single TCR beta chain is shown here with its context. The antigen remains unidentified. The data derive from a study of T cell responses to AZD1222 COVID-19 vaccine. Assay used: immunoSEQ multiplex PCR; TCRdb lists only in-frame clones, some missing. Of 100,000 to 150,000 clones listed, 91% are singletons. Whole-study findings and limits: At study baseline, merely five or six AZD1222 recipients were seropositive. The study reported that nearly half of spike-specific TCRs target unmutated variant regions.

With 6 bases removed from V and 8 bases from J, the gap between germline ends came to 10 bases. The germline gives CDR1 MNHEY, CDR2 SVGAGI. CDR3 length: 11 residues. Timing groups of about 4 and about 12 weeks for second doses were pooled. The J gene is TRBJ1-2, the V gene TRBV6-5; D is possibly TRBD1 (5 bases). This TCR derives from an adult who received the AZD1222 COVID-19 vaccine. This specimen consisted of peripheral blood, obtained 28 days after the second AZD1222 dose. This chain's CDR3 is CASSRGEGYTF. The CDR3 DNA sequence: TGTGCCAGCAGCAGAGGGGAAGGCTACACCTTC.